Given below is one T cell receptor beta chain in context. TCRdb passed the PCR reads through MiXCR, listing each CDR3 protein once. The top ten hold around 0.84% of the sample, which has around 460,000 distinct CDR3 sequences, about a fifth seen once. Trimming shortened V by 5 bases and J by 2 bases, and 18 bases separated the two germline ends. The CDR3 covers 16 residues. Germline lookup yields CDR1 MDHEN and CDR2 SYDVKM. The source of the sample is a study of molecular identifiers for immune sequencing clone quantification. The sequencing sample was made of naive CD8+ T cells from blood, with Jurkat cell RNA spiked in. Sample subset: FACS-sorted CD8+CD4-CCR7+CD45RA+ naive T cells. The chain carries TRBV28 and TRBJ2-5, with a weak D call TRBD1 (5 bases). This sequence originates from a human donor in good health. Some libraries in this study had Jurkat cell RNA spiked in. The CDR3 DNA is TGTGCCAGCAGTAGTCCCCTAGGGGCGGATCAAGAGACCCAGTACTTC. Protein product: CASSSPLGADQETQYF.